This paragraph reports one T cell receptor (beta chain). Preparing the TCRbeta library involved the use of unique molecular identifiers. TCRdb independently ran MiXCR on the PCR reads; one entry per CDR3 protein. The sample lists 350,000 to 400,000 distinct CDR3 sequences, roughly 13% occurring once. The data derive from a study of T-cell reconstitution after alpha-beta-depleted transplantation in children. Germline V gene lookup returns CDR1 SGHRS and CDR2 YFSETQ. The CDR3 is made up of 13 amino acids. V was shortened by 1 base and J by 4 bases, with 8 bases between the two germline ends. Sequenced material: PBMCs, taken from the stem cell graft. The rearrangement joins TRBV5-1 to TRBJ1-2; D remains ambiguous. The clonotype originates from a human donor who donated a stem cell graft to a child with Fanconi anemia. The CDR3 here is CASSLSEFYGYTF. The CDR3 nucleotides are TGCGCCAGCAGCTTGTCGGAGTTCTATGGCTACACCTTC.